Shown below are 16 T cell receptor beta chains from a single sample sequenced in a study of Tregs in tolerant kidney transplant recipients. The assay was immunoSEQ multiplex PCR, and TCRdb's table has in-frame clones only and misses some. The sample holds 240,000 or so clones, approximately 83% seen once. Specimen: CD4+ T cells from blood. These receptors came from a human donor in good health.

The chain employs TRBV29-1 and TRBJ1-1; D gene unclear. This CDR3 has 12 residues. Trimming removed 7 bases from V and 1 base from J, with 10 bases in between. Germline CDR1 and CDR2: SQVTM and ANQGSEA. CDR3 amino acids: CSAEWWNTEAFF. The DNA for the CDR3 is TGCAGCGCCGAATGGTGGAACACTGAAGCTTTCTTT.

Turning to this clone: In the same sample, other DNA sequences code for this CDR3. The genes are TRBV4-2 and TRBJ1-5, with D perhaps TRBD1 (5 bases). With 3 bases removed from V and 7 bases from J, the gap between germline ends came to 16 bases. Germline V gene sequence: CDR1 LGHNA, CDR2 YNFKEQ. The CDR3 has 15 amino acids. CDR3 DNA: TGTGCCAGCAGCCAGGGGGGAGGGAATGGGCAGCCCCAGCATTTT. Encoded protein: CASSQGGGNGQPQHF.

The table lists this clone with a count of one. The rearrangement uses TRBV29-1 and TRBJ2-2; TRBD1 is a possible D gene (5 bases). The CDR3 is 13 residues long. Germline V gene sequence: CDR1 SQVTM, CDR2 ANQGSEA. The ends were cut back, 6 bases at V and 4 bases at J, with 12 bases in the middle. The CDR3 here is CSVSRTLTGELFF. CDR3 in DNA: TGCAGCGTGAGCCGGACACTCACCGGGGAGCTGTTTTTT.

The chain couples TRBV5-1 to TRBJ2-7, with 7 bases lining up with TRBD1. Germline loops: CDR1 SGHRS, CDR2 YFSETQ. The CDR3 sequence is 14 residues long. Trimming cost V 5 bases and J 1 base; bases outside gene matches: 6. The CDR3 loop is CASSEQGPSYEQYF. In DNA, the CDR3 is TGCGCCAGCAGTGAACAGGGGCCTTCCTACGAGCAGTACTTC.

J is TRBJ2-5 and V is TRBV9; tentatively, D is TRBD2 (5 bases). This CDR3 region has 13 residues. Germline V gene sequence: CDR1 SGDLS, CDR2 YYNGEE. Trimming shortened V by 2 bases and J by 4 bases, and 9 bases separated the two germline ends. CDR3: CASSVRGTETQYF. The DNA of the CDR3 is TGTGCCAGCAGCGTCCGGGGAACAGAGACCCAGTACTTC. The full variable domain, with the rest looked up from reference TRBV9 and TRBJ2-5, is DSGVTQTPKHLITATGQRVTLRCSPRSGDLSVYWYQQSLDQGLQFLIQYYNGEERAKGNILERFSAQQFPDLHSELNLSSLELGDSALYFCASSVRGTETQYFGPGTRLLVL.

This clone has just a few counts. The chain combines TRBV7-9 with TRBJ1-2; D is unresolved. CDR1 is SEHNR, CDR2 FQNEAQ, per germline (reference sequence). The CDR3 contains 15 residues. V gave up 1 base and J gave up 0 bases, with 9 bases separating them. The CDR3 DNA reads TGTGCCAGCAGCTTAGGGGCCGGTTCTAACTATGGCTACACCTTC. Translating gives CASSLGAGSNYGYTF.

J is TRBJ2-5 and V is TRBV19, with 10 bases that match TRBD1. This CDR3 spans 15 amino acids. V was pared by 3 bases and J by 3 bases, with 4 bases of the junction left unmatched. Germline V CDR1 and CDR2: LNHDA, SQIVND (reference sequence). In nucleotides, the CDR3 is TGTGCCAGTAGTATCCGGGACAGGGGAGAAGAGACCCAGTACTTC. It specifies CASSIRDRGEETQYF.

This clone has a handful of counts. CDR3 in DNA: TGTGCCACCAGCAGACGGGGTGGCGGGGAGCTGTTTTTT. Its translation: CATSRRGGGELFF. The V and J genes are TRBV15 and TRBJ2-2; possible D gene TRBD2, 5 bases. The CDR3 spans 13 residues. The ends were cut back, 2 bases at V and 7 bases at J, with 8 bases in the middle. CDR1 and CDR2 (germline): LNHNV, YYDKDF (reference sequence).

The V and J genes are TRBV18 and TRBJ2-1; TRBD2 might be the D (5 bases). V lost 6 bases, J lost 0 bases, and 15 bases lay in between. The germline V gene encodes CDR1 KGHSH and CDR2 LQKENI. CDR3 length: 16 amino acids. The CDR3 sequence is CASSQRSGSSYNEQFF. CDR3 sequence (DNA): TGTGCCAGCTCCCAGAGGAGCGGTTCCTCCTACAATGAGCAGTTCTTC.

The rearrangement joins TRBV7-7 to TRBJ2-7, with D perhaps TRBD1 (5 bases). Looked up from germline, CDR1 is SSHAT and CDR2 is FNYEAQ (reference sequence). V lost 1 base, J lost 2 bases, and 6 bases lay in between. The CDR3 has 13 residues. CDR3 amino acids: CASSLEGAYEQYF. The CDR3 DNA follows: TGTGCCAGCAGCTTAGAAGGGGCCTACGAGCAGTACTTC.

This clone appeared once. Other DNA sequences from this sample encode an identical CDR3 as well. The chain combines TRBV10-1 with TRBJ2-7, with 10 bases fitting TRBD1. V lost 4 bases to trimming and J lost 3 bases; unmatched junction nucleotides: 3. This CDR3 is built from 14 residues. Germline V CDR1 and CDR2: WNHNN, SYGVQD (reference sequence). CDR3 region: CASSGTGGRYEQYF. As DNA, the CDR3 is TGCGCCAGCAGTGGGACAGGGGGGCGCTACGAGCAGTACTTC.

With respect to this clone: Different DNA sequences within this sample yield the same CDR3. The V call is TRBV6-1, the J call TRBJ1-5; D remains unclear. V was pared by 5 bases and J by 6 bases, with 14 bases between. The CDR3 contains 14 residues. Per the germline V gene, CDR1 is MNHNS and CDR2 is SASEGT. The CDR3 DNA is TGTGCCAGCAGTAAAGGCCGAGAAGGTCAGCCCCAGCATTTT. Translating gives CASSKGREGQPQHF.

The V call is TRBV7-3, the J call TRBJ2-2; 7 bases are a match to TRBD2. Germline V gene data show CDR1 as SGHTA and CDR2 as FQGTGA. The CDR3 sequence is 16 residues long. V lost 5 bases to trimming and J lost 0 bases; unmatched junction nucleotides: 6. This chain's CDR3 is CASSGPGLTNTGELFF. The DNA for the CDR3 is TGTGCCAGCAGCGGACCGGGACTAACGAACACCGGGGAGCTGTTTTTT.

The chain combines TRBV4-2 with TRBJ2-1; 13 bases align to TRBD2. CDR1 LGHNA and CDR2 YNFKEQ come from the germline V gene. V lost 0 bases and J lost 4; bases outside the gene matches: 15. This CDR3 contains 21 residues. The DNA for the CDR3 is TGTGCCAGCAGCCAAGAGGCGACTAGCGGGAGGTTTACCCCTCTATACAATGAGCAGTTCTTC. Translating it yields CASSQEATSGRFTPLYNEQFF.

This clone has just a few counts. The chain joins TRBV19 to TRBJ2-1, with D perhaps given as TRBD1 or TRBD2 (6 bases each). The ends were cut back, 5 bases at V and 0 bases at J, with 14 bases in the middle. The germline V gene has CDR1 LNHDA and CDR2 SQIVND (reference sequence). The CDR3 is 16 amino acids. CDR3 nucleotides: TGTGCCAGTAGTGAGGGGGGACACATCTCCTACAATGAGCAGTTCTTC. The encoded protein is CASSEGGHISYNEQFF.

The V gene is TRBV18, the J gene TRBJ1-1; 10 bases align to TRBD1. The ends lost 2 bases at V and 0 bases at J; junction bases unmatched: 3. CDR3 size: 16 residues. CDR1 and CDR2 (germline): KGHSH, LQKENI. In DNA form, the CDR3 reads TGTGCCAGCTCACCAGGGGACAGGGGAGTGAACACTGAAGCTTTCTTT. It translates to CASSPGDRGVNTEAFF.